The 21 T cell receptor beta chains given below trace back to one sample, sequenced in a study of preoperative IRX-2 immunotherapy in early breast cancer. Treatment specified: preoperative locoregional IRX-2 cytokine immunotherapy. Sequenced by immunoSEQ multiplex PCR; TCRdb stores in-frame clones only, minus some. The repertoire holds tens of thousands of clones, with approximately 80% as singletons. The sample was lymph node tissue, taken after IRX-2 immunotherapy. The source is a human donor with breast cancer.

The chain has TRBV6-8 and TRBJ1-5; no firm D call. Per the germline V gene, CDR1 is MNHGY and CDR2 is SAAAGT. Trimming pared 0 bases from V and 9 bases from J, leaving 9 bases between. The CDR3 length is 13 residues. CDR3 sequence: CASSYSVSGPQHF. The CDR3 DNA follows: TGTGCCAGCAGTTACTCAGTGTCTGGGCCCCAGCATTTT.

The chain is built from TRBV10-2 and TRBJ2-1, with TRBD2 identical over 7 bases. J was trimmed by 7 bases and V by 5 bases; bases with no gene match: 11. The germline gives CDR1 WSHSY, CDR2 SAAADI. CDR3 size: 15 residues. The CDR3 sequence: CASSRAGTKGNEQFF. The CDR3 nucleotides are TGCGCCAGCAGTCGGGCCGGGACTAAAGGTAATGAGCAGTTCTTC.

The chain has TRBV5-1 and TRBJ1-1, with D hard to call. In germline, CDR1 is SGHRS, CDR2 YFSETQ. This CDR3 has 14 amino acids. Trimming shortened V by 0 bases and J by 1 base, and 7 bases separated the two germline ends. The CDR3, as DNA: TGCGCCAGCAGCTTGGACACCGGGAACACTGAAGCTTTCTTT. Translation gives CASSLDTGNTEAFF.

This rearrangement joins TRBV11-3 to TRBJ2-4; D may be TRBD1 or TRBD2 (5 bases each). The V end lost 5 bases, the J end lost 1 base, and 18 bases lay between the germline ends. The CDR3 has 17 amino acids. Germline lookup yields CDR1 SGHNT and CDR2 YENEEA. CDR3 residues: CASSPFSGGGAKNIQYF. The CDR3 DNA reads TGTGCCAGCAGCCCTTTCTCTGGGGGTGGTGCCAAAAACATTCAGTACTTC.

The chain joins TRBV30 to TRBJ1-4; perhaps TRBD1 as D (5 bases). The germline gives CDR1 GTSNPN, CDR2 SVGIG (reference sequence). The CDR3 has 13 amino acids. V was clipped by 3 bases and J by 3 bases, with 8 bases between them. In DNA, the CDR3 is TGTGCCTGGAGATGGGGACCTAATGAAAAACTGTTTTTT. This codes for CAWRWGPNEKLFF.

V gene TRBV18 combines with J gene TRBJ1-4; D remains ambiguous. The CDR3 covers 16 residues. The V end was cut by 2 bases, the J end by 0 bases, with 10 bases between. Looked up from germline, CDR1 is KGHSH and CDR2 is LQKENI. CDR3 DNA: TGTGCCAGCTCACCATTCGATCCCTCAACTAATGAAAAACTGTTTTTT. It yields the protein CASSPFDPSTNEKLFF.

This clone has a handful of counts. The chain joins TRBV14 to TRBJ2-5, with a weak D call TRBD1 (7 bases). The length of the CDR3 is 14 residues. CDR1 SGHDN and CDR2 FVKESK come from the germline V gene. Trimming removed 4 bases at V and 5 bases at J, with 14 bases between. The CDR3 region is CASSRDRAGETQYF. Written as DNA, the CDR3 is TGTGCCAGCAGCCGCGACAGGGCGGGGGAGACCCAGTACTTC.

The chain couples TRBV19 to TRBJ1-1, with 7 bases fitting TRBD1. The germline V gene has CDR1 LNHDA and CDR2 SQIVND (reference sequence). V lost 8 bases to trimming and J lost 0 bases; unmatched junction nucleotides: 9. This CDR3 is 15 amino acids long. CDR3 residues: CASHNRGEMNTEAFF. The DNA of the CDR3 is TGTGCCAGTCACAACAGGGGTGAGATGAACACTGAAGCTTTCTTT.

This chain connects TRBV7-7 to TRBJ1-4; D unclear. The CDR3 totals 15 residues. Trimming cost V 1 base and J 4 bases, with 10 bases left between them. Germline V gene data show CDR1 as SSHAT and CDR2 as FNYEAQ (reference sequence). The CDR3 sequence is CASSLGAGINEKLFF. DNA for the CDR3: TGTGCCAGCAGCTTAGGGGCTGGAATTAATGAAAAACTGTTTTTT.

The V and J genes are TRBV15 and TRBJ2-6; D remains unclear. Per germline, CDR1 LNHNV and CDR2 YYDKDF (reference sequence). CDR3 length equals 16 residues. V lost 4 bases to trimming and J lost 2 bases, with 12 bases between them. For the CDR3, the DNA is TGTGCCACCAGCAAGCCGACGGGTACTGGGGCCAACGTCCTGACTTTC. Protein: CATSKPTGTGANVLTF.

V is TRBV5-1 and J is TRBJ1-6, with TRBD1 matching over 9 bases. CDR3 length: 15 amino acids. V trimming: 4 bases; J trimming: 10 bases; junction bases outside the gene matches: 9. Germline V gives CDR1 SGHRS, CDR2 YFSETQ. The CDR3 nucleotides read TGCGCCAGCAGCCAAGGGGACAGGGACACATCACCCCTCCACTTT. Its translation is CASSQGDRDTSPLHF.

This chain connects TRBV5-1 to TRBJ1-2; D remains unclear. Trimming left V 4 bases short and J 4 bases short, with 20 bases between. Per the germline V gene, CDR1 is SGHRS and CDR2 is YFSETQ. The length of the CDR3 is 16 residues. In DNA form, the CDR3 reads TGCGCCAGCAGCCAAGATCTGGGGAGGGCTAGCTATGGCTACACCTTC. Amino acids: CASSQDLGRASYGYTF. The full variable domain, in which reference TRBV5-1 and TRBJ1-2 provide the parts outside the CDR3, is KAGVTQTPRYLIKTRGQQVTLSCSPISGHRSVSWYQQTPGQGLQFLFEYFSETQRNKGNFPGRFSGRQFSNSRSEMNVSTLELGDSALYLCASSQDLGRASYGYTFGSGTRLTVV.

This clone was picked up a small number of times. This chain uses TRBV6-8 with TRBJ1-1, with D possibly matching TRBD1 (5 bases). Germline CDR1 is MNHGY and CDR2 is SAAAGT. Trimming stripped 10 bases from V and 3 bases from J, with 12 bases between. This CDR3 comprises 12 residues. The CDR3 nucleotides read TGTGCCACCGGACACGCGGACACTGAAGCTTTCTTT. Amino acid sequence: CATGHADTEAFF.

This chain connects TRBV7-4 to TRBJ1-3; D might be TRBD1 (6 bases). This CDR3 is built from 15 residues. With 5 bases removed from V and 2 bases from J, the gap between germline ends came to 13 bases. Germline V gene sequence: CDR1 SGHVT, CDR2 SQSDAQ. The CDR3 sequence: CASSAQQGAGNTIYF. CDR3 DNA: TGTGCCAGCAGCGCCCAACAGGGAGCTGGAAACACCATATATTTT.

V gene TRBV5-1 combines with J gene TRBJ2-1, with 7 bases matching TRBD2. The CDR3 spans 16 residues. Germline lookup yields CDR1 SGHRS and CDR2 YFSETQ. Trimming took 4 bases from V and 0 from J; bases not matched to a gene: 7. For the CDR3, the DNA is TGCGCCAGCAGCACCGGACTAGGGAGCTCCTACAATGAGCAGTTCTTC. It encodes CASSTGLGSSYNEQFF.

The V and J genes are TRBV19 and TRBJ1-1; TRBD1 matches 8 bases. Germline trimming cut 4 bases from V and 4 bases from J; bases unmatched to any gene: 5. The V gene's germline CDR1 is LNHDA and CDR2 SQIVND (reference sequence). The length of the CDR3 is 14 residues. CDR3 nucleotide sequence: TGTGCCAGTAGTAGGACAGGGATTGGCACTGAAGCTTTCTTT. The encoded protein is CASSRTGIGTEAFF.

This chain connects TRBV19 to TRBJ2-1, with D possibly being TRBD1 or TRBD2 (6 bases each). In germline, CDR1 is LNHDA, CDR2 SQIVND (reference sequence). The CDR3 runs to 15 residues. Between the trimmed V and J ends, which lost 2 bases and 5 bases, there was a span of 13 bases. CDR3 DNA sequence: TGTGCCAGTAGTATATGGGGGGCGCCTAACAATGAGCAGTTCTTC. Its protein product is CASSIWGAPNNEQFF.

This clone has only one observation. One junction end disagrees with the germline gene, perhaps due to a read error. The chain combines TRBV25-1 with TRBJ2-7; tentatively, D is TRBD2 (6 bases). CDR3 length equals 16 residues. CDR1 and CDR2 (germline): MGHDK, SYGVNS. For the CDR3, the DNA is TGTGCCAGCAGTGACTCCTCCGCGGGGCTGTCCTTCGAGCAGTACTTC. As protein: CASSDSSAGLSFEQYF.

CDR3 sequence: CASSPTGGVGDNEQFF. CDR3 in DNA: TGTGCCAGCTCCCCCACAGGGGGCGTTGGCGACAATGAGCAGTTCTTC. This rearrangement joins TRBV18 to TRBJ2-1, with 9 bases that match TRBD1. Trimming cost V 6 bases and J 5 bases; bases outside gene matches: 11. CDR1 is KGHSH and CDR2 is LQKENI in the germline V gene. The CDR3 spans 16 residues.

The genes are TRBV18 and TRBJ2-7; the D gene is possibly TRBD2 (7 bases). This CDR3 has 12 residues. The V and J ends lost 6 bases and 6 bases respectively, with 12 bases between them. Germline V gene sequence: CDR1 KGHSH, CDR2 LQKENI. In DNA, the CDR3 is TGTGCCAGCTCCCGGGGGGCCCCCGAGCAGTACTTC. It specifies CASSRGAPEQYF.

This chain links TRBV2 with TRBJ2-1; possibly TRBD1 for D (6 bases). Germline V gene lookup returns CDR1 SNHLY and CDR2 FYNNEI. This CDR3 contains 13 residues. Trimming left V 7 bases short and J 12 bases short, with 19 bases between. The CDR3 DNA is TGTGCCAGCAATTCGGACCAGGGGAACGTGCAGTTCTTC. Amino acid sequence: CASNSDQGNVQFF.